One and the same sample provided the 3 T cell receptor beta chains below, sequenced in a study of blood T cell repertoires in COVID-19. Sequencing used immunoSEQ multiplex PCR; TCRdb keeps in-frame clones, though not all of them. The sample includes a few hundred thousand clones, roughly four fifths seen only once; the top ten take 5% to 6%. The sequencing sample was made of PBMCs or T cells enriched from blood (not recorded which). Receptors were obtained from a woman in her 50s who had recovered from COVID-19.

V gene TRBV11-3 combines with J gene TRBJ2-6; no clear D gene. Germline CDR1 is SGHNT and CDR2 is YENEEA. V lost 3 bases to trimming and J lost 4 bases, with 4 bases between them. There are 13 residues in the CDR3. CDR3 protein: CASSFGGANVLTF. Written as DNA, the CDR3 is TGTGCCAGCAGCTTTGGCGGGGCCAACGTCCTGACTTTC. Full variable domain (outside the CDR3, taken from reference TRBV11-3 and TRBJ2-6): EAGVVQSPRYKIIEKKQPVAFWCNPISGHNTLYWYLQNLGQGPELLIRYENEEAVDDSQLPKDRFSAERLKGVDSTLKIQPAELGDSAVYLCASSFGGANVLTFGAGSRLTVL.

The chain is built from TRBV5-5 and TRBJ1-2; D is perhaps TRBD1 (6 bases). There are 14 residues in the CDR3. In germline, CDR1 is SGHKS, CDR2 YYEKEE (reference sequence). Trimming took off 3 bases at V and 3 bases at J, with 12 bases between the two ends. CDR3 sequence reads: CASSSGTIHYGYTF. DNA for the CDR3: TGTGCCAGCAGCTCCGGGACAATCCACTATGGCTACACCTTC.

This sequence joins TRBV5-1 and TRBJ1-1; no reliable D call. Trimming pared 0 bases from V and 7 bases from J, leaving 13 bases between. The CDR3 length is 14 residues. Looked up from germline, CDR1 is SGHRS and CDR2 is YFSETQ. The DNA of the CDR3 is TGCGCCAGCAGCTTGGATTCCCCGAGTAATGAAGCTTTCTTT. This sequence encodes CASSLDSPSNEAFF.